This TCR beta chain derives from a study of cytomegalovirus exposure and HLA in healthy donors. The PCR had 60 Vbeta and 13 Jbeta primers. Libraries were prepared by immunoSEQ multiplex PCR; TCRdb keeps only in-frame clonotypes and omits some of them. The sample carries 150,000 to 180,000 clones, roughly three quarters recorded once. The origin of this receptor is a man aged 25-45 years in good health and CMV-seropositive. The sample taken for sequencing was PBMCs.

CDR3 coding DNA: TGTGCCAGCAGCGCCGGGACAGGGGGTTACGAGCAGTACTTC. Encoded protein: CASSAGTGGYEQYF. This sequence joins TRBV5-6 and TRBJ2-7, with 11 bases lining up with TRBD1. The V gene's germline CDR1 is SGHDT and CDR2 YYEEEE. J lost 4 bases, V lost 4 bases, and 4 bases had no gene match. The CDR3 consists of 14 residues.